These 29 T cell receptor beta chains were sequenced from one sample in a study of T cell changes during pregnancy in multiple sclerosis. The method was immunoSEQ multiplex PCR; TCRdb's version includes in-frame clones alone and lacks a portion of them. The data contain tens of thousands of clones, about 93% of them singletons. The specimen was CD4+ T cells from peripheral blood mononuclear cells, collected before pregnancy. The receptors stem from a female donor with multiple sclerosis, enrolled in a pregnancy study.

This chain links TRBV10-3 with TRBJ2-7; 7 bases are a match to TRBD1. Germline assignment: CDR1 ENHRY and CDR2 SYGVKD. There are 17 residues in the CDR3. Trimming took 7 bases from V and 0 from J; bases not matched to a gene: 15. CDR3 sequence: CAIKPGWTGPSSYEQYF. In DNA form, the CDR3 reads TGTGCCATCAAACCCGGATGGACAGGCCCGAGCTCCTACGAGCAGTACTTC.

The CDR3 nucleotides read TGTGCCAGCAGCCCACGGACTCTTAGGCTCGTCCTGACTTTC. This codes for CASSPRTLRLVLTF. V and J are TRBV7-9 and TRBJ2-6; maybe TRBD2 (5 bases). Trimming shortened V by 5 bases and J by 12 bases, and 17 bases separated the two germline ends. CDR1 SEHNR and CDR2 FQNEAQ come from the germline V gene (reference sequence). CDR3 length: 14 residues.

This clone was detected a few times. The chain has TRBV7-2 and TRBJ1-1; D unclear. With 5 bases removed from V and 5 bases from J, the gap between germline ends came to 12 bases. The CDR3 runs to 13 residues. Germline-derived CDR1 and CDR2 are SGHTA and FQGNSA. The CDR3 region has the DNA TGTGCCAGCAGCCGGGAAGGGAAGACTGAAGCTTTCTTT. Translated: CASSREGKTEAFF.

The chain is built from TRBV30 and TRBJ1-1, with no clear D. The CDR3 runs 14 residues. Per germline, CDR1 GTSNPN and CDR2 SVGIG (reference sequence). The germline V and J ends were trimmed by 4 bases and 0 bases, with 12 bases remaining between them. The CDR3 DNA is TGTGCCTGGAACCCACGGTCGTTGAACACTGAAGCTTTCTTT. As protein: CAWNPRSLNTEAFF. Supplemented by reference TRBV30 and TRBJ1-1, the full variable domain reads SQTIHQWPATLVQPVGSPLSLECTVEGTSNPNLYWYRQAAGRGLQLLFYSVGIGQISSEVPQNLSASRPQDRQFILSSKKLLLSDSGFYLCAWNPRSLNTEAFFGQGTRLTVV.

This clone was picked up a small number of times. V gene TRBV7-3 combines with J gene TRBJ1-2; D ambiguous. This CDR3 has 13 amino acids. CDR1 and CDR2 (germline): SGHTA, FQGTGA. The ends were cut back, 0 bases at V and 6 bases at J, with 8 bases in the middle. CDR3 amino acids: CASSLTLSDGYTF. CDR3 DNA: TGTGCCAGCAGCTTAACACTTTCGGATGGCTACACCTTC.

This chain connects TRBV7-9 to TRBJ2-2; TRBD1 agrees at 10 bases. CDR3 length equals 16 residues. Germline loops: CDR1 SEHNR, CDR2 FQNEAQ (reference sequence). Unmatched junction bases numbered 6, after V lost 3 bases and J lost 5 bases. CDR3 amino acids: CASSFRTGGGTGELFF. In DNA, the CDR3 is TGTGCCAGCAGCTTCCGGACAGGGGGGGGGACCGGGGAGCTGTTTTTT. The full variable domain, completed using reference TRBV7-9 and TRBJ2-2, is DTGVSQNPRHKITKRGQNVTFRCDPISEHNRLYWYRQTLGQGPEFLTYFQNEAQLEKSRLLSDRFSAERPKGSFSTLEIQRTEQGDSAMYLCASSFRTGGGTGELFFGEGSRLTVL.

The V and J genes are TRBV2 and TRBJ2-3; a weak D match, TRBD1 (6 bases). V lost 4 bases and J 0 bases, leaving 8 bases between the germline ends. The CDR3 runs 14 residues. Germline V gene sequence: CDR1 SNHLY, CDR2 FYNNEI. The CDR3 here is CASSGQASTDTQYF. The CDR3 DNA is TGTGCCAGCAGTGGACAGGCTAGCACAGATACGCAGTATTTT.

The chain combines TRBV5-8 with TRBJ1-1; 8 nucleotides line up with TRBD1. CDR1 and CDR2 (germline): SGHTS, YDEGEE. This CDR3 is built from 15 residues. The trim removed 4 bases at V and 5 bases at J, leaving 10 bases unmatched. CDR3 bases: TGTGCCAGCAGCCCGAGGGACAGGCGGAAGACTGAAGCTTTCTTT. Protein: CASSPRDRRKTEAFF.

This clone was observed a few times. The CDR3 is CASSLGLSSLMYF. CDR3 bases: TGTGCCAGCAGCTTAGGGTTAAGTAGCTTGATGTACTTC. The rearrangement joins TRBV7-9 to TRBJ2-7; D unresolved. This CDR3 region has 13 residues. Trimming removed 1 base from V and 12 bases from J, with 16 bases in between. Per germline, CDR1 SEHNR and CDR2 FQNEAQ (reference sequence).

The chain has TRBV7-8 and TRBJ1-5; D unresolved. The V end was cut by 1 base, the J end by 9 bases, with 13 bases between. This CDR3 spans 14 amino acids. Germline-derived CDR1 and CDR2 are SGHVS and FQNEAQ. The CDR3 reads CASSLDSGLSPQHF. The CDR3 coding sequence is TGTGCCAGCAGCTTAGATTCAGGACTCTCGCCCCAGCATTTT.

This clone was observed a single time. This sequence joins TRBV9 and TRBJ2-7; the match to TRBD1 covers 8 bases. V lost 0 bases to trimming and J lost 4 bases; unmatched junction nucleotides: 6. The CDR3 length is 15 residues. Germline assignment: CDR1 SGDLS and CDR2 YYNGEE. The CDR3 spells CASSVGAGGKYEQYF. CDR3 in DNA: TGTGCCAGCAGCGTAGGAGCAGGGGGCAAGTACGAGCAGTACTTC.

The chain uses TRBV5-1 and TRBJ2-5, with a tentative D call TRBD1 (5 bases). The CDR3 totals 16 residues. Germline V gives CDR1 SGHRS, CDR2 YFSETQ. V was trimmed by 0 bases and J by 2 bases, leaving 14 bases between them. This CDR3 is CASSLGSGGQQETQYF. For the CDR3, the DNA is TGCGCCAGCAGCTTGGGTTCGGGCGGACAACAAGAGACCCAGTACTTC.

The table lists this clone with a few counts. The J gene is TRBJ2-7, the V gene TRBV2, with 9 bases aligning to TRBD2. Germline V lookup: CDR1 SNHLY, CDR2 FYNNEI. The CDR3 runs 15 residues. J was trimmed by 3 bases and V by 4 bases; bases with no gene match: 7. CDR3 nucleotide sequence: TGTGCCAGCAGTGGAAAGAGACTAGCGGACTACGAGCAGTACTTC. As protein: CASSGKRLADYEQYF.

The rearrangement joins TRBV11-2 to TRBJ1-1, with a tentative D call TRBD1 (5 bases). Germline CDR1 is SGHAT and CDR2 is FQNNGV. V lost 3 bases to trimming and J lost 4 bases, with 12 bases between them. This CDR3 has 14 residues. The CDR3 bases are TGTGCCAGCAGCTTGGCAGGGTGGGCCACTGAAGCTTTCTTT. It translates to CASSLAGWATEAFF.

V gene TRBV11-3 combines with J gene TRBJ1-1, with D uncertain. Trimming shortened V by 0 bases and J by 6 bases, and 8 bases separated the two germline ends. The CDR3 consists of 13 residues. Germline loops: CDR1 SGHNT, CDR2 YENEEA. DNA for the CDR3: TGTGCCAGCAGCTTAGATCACGGGGCTGAAGCTTTCTTT. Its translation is CASSLDHGAEAFF.

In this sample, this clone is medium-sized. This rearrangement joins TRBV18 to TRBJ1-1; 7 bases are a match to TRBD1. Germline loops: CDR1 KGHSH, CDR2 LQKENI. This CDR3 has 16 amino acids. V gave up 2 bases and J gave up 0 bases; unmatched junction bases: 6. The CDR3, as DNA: TGTGCCAGCTCACCAGGGACAGCCGCAATGAACACTGAAGCTTTCTTT. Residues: CASSPGTAAMNTEAFF. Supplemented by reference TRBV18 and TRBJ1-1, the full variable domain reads NAGVMQNPRHLVRRRGQEARLRCSPMKGHSHVYWYRQLPEEGLKFMVYLQKENIIDESGMPKERFSAEFPKEGPSILRIQQVVRGDSAAYFCASSPGTAAMNTEAFFGQGTRLTVV.

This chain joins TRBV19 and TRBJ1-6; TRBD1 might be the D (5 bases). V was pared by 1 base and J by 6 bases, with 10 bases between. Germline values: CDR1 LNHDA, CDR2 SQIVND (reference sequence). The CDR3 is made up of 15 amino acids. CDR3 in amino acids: CASSIADRSNSPLHF. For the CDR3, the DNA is TGTGCCAGTAGTATAGCAGACAGATCTAATTCACCCCTCCACTTT.

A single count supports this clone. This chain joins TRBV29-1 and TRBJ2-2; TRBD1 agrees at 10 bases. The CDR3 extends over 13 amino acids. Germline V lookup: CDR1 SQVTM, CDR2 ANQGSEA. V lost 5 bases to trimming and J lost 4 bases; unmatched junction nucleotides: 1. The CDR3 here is CSVRTGGTGELFF. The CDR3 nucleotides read TGCAGCGTTCGGACAGGGGGCACCGGGGAGCTGTTTTTT.

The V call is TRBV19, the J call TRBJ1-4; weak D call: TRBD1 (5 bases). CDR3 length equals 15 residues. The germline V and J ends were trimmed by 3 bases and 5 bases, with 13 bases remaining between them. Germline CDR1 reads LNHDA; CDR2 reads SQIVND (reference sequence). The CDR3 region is CASSIGGTTNEKLFF. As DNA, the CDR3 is TGTGCCAGTAGTATCGGAGGGACTACAAATGAAAAACTGTTTTTT.

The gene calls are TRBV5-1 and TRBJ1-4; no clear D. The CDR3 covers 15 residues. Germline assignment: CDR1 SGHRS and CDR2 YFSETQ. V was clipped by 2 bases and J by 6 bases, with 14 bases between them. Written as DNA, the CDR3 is TGCGCCAGCAGCTTTAGGCCGGGGAGGGATGAAAAACTGTTTTTT. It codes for CASSFRPGRDEKLFF.

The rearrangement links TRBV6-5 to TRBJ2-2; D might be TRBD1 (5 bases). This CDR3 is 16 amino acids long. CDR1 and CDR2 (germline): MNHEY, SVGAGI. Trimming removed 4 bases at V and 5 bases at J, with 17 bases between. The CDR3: CASSSISERGTGELFF. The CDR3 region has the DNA TGTGCCAGCAGTTCTATCAGCGAAAGGGGTACCGGGGAGCTGTTTTTT.

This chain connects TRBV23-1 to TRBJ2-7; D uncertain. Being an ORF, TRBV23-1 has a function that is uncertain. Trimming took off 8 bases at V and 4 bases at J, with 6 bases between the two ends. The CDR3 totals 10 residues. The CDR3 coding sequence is TGCGCCAGCCCGCGGTACGAGCAGTACTTC. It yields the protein CASPRYEQYF.

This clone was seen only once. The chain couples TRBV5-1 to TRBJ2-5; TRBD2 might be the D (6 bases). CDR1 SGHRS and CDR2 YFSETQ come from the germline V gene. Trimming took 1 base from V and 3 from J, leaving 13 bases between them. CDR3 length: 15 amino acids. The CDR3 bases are TGCGCCAGCAGCTTGTTAGCTAGCGTTAAAGAGACCCAGTACTTC. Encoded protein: CASSLLASVKETQYF. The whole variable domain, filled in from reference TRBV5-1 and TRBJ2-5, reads KAGVTQTPRYLIKTRGQQVTLSCSPISGHRSVSWYQQTPGQGLQFLFEYFSETQRNKGNFPGRFSGRQFSNSRSEMNVSTLELGDSALYLCASSLLASVKETQYFGPGTRLLVL.

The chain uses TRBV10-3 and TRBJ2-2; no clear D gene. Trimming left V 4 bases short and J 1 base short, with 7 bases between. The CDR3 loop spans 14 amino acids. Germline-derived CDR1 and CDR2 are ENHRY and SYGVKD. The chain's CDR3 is CAISGPGNTGELFF. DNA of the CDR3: TGTGCCATCAGTGGCCCAGGGAACACCGGGGAGCTGTTTTTT.

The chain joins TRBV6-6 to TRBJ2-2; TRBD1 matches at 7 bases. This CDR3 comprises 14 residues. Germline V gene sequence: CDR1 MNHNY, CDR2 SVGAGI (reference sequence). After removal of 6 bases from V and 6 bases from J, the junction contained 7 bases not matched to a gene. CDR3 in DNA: TGTGCCAGCAGCCTACAGGGGAGCCCCGGGGAGCTGTTTTTT. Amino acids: CASSLQGSPGELFF.

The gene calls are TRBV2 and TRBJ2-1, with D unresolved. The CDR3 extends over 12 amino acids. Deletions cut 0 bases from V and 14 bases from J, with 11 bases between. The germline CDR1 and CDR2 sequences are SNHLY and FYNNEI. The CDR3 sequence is CASSEALPHKFF. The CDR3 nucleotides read TGTGCCAGCAGTGAAGCGCTTCCTCACAAGTTCTTC.

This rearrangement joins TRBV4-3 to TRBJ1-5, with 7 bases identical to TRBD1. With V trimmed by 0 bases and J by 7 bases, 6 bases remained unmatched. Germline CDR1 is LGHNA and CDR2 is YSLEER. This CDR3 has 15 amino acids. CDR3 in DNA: TGCGCCAGCAGCCAAGATTACAGGGGAGGACAGCCCCAGCATTTT. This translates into CASSQDYRGGQPQHF.

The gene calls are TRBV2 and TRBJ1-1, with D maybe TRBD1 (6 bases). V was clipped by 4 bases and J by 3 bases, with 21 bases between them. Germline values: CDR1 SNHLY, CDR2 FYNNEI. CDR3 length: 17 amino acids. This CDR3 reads CASSVKSGGASDTEAFF. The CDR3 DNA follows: TGTGCCAGCAGTGTTAAGTCGGGGGGCGCGAGTGACACTGAAGCTTTCTTT.

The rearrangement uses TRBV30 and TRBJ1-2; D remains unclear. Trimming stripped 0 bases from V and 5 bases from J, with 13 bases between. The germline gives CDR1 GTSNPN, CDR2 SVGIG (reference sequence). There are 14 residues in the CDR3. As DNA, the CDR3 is TGTGCCTGGAGTGTAATTTTGGGCAAATATGGCTACACCTTC. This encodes CAWSVILGKYGYTF.